This T cell receptor (beta chain) was sequenced for a study of blood T cell repertoires in COVID-19. Study at large: The origin of the acute and convalescent COVID-19 samples was the United States, Italy and Spain. The cDNA or gDNA used as material had been derived from T cells, B-cell-depleted T cells, or PBMCs.

The V gene end was trimmed by 3 bases and the J gene end by 4 bases; junction bases not matched to a gene: 14. The CDR3 is 18 amino acids. Germline loops: CDR1 SEHNR, CDR2 FQNEAQ (reference sequence). Authors' processing steps: Reference gene primers were amplified, and this amplification served to estimate nucleated cell counts. Data came from immunoSEQ multiplex PCR; TCRdb stores just in-frame clones and leaves some out. V and J calls and clone size are those listed in that table; D and trimming were worked out from the DNA. The table has about 49,000 clones, roughly 82% seen once. The rearrangement links TRBV7-9 to TRBJ2-3; TRBD2 agrees at 9 bases. This clonotype was sampled from a woman aged 60-75 years with acute or convalescent COVID-19. The sequenced sample consisted of peripheral blood. The CDR3: CASSLGGLAGGLPDTQYF. The CDR3 DNA reads as TGTGCCAGCAGCTTGGGTGGGCTCGCGGGGGGGCTCCCAGATACGCAGTATTTT. Looking up the rest from reference TRBV7-9 and TRBJ2-3 gives the full variable domain: DTGVSQNPRHKITKRGQNVTFRCDPISEHNRLYWYRQTLGQGPEFLTYFQNEAQLEKSRLLSDRFSAERPKGSFSTLEIQRTEQGDSAMYLCASSLGGLAGGLPDTQYFGPGTRLTVL.